Sequencing of this T cell receptor (beta chain) was carried out in a study of blood T cell repertoires in COVID-19. Per germline, CDR1 MNHNS and CDR2 SASEGT. The CDR3 is 14 residues long. The ends were cut back, 2 bases at V and 1 base at J, with 9 bases in the middle. Libraries were prepared by immunoSEQ multiplex PCR; TCRdb keeps only in-frame clonotypes and omits some of them. The sample consists of about 380,000 clones, around 90% of them appearing once. This clone has a single count. Sequences were obtained from PBMCs or T cells enriched from blood (not recorded which). The rearrangement joins TRBV6-1 to TRBJ2-7; D possibly corresponds to TRBD1 (5 bases). The receptor comes from a woman aged 18 to 35 who had recovered from COVID-19. This chain's CDR3 is CASSELRGSYEQYF. The CDR3 DNA is TGTGCCAGCAGTGAACTAAGGGGTTCCTACGAGCAGTACTTC.